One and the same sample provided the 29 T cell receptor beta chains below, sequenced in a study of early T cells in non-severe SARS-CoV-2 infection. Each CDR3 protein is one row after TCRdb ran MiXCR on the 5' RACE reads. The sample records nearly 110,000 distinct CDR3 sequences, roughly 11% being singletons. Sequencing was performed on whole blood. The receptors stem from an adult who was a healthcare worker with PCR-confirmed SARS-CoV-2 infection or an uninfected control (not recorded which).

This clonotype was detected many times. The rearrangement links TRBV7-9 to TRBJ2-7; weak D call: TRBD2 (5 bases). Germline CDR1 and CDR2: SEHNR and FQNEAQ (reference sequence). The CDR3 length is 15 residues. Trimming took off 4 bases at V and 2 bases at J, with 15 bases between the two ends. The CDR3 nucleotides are TGTGCCAGCAGCTCCCCATATGAGGGAGCCTACGAGCAGTACTTC. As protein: CASSSPYEGAYEQYF.

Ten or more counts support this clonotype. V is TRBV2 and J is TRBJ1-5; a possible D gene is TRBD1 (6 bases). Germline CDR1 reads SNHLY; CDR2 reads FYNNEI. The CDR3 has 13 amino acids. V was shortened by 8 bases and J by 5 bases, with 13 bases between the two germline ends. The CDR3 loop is CASCGQIYQPQHF. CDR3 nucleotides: TGTGCCAGCTGTGGACAGATTTATCAGCCCCAGCATTTT. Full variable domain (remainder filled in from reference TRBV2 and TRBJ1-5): EPEVTQTPSHQVTQMGQEVILRCVPISNHLYFYWYRQILGQKVEFLVSFYNNEISEKSEIFDDQFSVERPDGSNFTLKIRSTKLEDSAMYFCASCGQIYQPQHFGDGTRLSIL.

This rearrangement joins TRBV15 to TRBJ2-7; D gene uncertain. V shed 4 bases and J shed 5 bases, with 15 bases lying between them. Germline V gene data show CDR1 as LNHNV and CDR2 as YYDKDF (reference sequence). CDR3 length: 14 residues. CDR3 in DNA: TGTGCCACCAGCACGTACGTACAGATACACGAGCAGTACTTC. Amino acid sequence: CATSTYVQIHEQYF.

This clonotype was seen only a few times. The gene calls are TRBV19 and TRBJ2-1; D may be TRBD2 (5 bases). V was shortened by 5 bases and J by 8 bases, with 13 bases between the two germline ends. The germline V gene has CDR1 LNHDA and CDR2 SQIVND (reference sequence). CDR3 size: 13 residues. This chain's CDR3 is CASSRGSGDEQFF. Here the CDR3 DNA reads TGTGCCAGTAGTCGGGGAAGTGGGGATGAGCAGTTCTTC.

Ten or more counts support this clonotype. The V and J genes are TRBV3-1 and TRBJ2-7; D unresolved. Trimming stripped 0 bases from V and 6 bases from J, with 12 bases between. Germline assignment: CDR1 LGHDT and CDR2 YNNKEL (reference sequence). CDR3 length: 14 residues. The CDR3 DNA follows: TGTGCCAGCAGCCAAGATCGGGTTATGTTCGAGCAGTACTTC. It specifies CASSQDRVMFEQYF.

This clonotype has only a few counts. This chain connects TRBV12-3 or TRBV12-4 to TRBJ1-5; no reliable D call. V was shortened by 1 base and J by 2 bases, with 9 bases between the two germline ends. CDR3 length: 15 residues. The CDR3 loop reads CASSLEGRGNQPQHF. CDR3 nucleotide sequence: TGTGCCAGCAGTTTAGAGGGTAGGGGCAATCAGCCCCAGCATTTT.

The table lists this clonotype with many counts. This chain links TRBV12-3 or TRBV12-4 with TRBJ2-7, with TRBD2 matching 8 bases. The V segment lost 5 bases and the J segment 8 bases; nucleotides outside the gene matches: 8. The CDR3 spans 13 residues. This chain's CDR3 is CASSPGLDRKQYF. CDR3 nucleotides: TGTGCCAGCAGTCCGGGACTAGACAGAAAGCAGTACTTC.

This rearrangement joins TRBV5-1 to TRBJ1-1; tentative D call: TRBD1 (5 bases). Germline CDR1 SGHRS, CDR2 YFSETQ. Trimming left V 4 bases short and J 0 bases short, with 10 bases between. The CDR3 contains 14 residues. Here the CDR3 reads CASSPWDLNTEAFF. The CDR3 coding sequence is TGCGCCAGCAGCCCCTGGGACCTGAACACTGAAGCTTTCTTT.

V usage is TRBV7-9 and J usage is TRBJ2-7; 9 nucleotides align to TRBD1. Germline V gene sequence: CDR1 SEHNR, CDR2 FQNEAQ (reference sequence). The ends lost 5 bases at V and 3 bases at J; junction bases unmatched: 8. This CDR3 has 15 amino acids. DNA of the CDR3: TGTGCCAGCAGCGCGGGACAGGGTAGGAACTACGAGCAGTACTTC. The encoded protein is CASSAGQGRNYEQYF.

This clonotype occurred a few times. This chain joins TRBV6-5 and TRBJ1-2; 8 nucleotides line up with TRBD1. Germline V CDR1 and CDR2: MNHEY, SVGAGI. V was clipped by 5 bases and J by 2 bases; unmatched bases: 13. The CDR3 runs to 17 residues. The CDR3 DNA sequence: TGTGCCAGCAGTCTAAAACCTTCACAGGGGGTAAACTATGGCTACACCTTC. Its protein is CASSLKPSQGVNYGYTF.

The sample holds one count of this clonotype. CDR3 sequence reads: CAIRSAYIDGELFF. CDR3 sequence (DNA): TGTGCCATCCGGAGCGCCTACATTGACGGGGAGCTGTTTTTT. This chain links TRBV10-3 with TRBJ2-2; D ambiguous. V lost 8 bases, J lost 7 bases, and 17 bases lay in between. In germline, CDR1 is ENHRY, CDR2 SYGVKD. The CDR3 sequence is 14 residues long.

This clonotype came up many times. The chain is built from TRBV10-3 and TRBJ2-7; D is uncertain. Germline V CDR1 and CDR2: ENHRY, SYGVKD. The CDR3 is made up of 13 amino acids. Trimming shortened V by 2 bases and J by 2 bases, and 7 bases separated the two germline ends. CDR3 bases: TGTGCCATCAGTGAGGGGGTGGCCTACGAGCAGTACTTC. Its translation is CAISEGVAYEQYF.

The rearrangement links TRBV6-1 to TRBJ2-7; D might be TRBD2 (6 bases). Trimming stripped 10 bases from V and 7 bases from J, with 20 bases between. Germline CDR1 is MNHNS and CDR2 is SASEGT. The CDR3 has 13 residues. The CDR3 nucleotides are TGTGCCACCGATGGGCGGGAAGGTGGAGAGCAGTACTTC. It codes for CATDGREGGEQYF.

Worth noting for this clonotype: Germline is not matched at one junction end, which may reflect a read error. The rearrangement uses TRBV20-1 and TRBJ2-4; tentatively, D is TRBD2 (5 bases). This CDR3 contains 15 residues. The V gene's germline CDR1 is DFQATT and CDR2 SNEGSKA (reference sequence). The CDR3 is CSAKTGSLAKIIQYF. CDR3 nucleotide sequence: TGCAGTGCTAAGACTGGAAGCCTAGCCAAAATCATTCAGTACTTC.

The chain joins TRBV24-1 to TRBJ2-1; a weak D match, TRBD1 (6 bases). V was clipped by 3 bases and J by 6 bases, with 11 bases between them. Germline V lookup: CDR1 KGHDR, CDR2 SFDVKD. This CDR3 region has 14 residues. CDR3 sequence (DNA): TGTGCCACCAGTGATCTGACAGGTGTCAATGAGCAGTTCTTC. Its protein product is CATSDLTGVNEQFF.

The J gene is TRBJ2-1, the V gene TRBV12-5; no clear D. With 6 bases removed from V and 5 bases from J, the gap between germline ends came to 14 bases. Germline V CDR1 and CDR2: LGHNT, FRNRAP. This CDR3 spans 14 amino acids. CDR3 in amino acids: CASGPGYNNNEQFF. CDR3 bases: TGTGCTAGTGGACCCGGCTATAACAACAATGAGCAGTTCTTC.

In DNA form, the CDR3 reads TGTGCCAGCAGCTTATTCCGGAATCAAGAGACCCAGTACTTC. It codes for CASSLFRNQETQYF. The rearrangement uses TRBV7-2 and TRBJ2-5, with D unresolved. Trimming took off 2 bases at V and 2 bases at J, with 9 bases between the two ends. The germline CDR1 and CDR2 sequences are SGHTA and FQGNSA. This CDR3 has 14 amino acids.

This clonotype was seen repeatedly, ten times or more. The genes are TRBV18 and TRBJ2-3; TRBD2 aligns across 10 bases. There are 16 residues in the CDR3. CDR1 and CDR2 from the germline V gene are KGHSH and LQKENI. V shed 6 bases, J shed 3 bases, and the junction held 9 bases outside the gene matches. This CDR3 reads CASSPRQGLATDTQYF. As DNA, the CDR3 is TGTGCCAGCTCCCCCCGGCAGGGACTAGCGACAGATACGCAGTATTTT.

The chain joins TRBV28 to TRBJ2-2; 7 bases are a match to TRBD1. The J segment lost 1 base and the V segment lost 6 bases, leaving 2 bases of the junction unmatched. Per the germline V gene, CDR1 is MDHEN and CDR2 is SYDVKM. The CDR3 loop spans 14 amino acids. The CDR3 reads CASSWTGNTGELFF. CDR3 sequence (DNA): TGTGCCAGCAGCTGGACAGGGAACACCGGGGAGCTGTTTTTT. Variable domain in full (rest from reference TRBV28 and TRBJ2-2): DVKVTQSSRYLVKRTGEKVFLECVQDMDHENMFWYRQDPGLGLRLIYFSYDVKMKEKGDIPEGYSVSREKKERFSLILESASTNQTSMYLCASSWTGNTGELFFGEGSRLTVL.

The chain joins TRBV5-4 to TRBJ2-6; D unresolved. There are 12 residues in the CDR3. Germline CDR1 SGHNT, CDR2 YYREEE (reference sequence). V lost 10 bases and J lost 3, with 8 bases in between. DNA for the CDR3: TGTGCCGCCGAAGTTGGGGCCAACGTCCTGACTTTC. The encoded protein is CAAEVGANVLTF.

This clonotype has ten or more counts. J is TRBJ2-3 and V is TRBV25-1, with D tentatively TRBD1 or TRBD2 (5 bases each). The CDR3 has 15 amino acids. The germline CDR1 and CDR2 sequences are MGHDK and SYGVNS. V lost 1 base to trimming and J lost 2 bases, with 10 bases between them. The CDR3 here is CASSEWDGATDTQYF. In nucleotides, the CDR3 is TGTGCCAGCAGTGAATGGGACGGAGCCACAGATACGCAGTATTTT.

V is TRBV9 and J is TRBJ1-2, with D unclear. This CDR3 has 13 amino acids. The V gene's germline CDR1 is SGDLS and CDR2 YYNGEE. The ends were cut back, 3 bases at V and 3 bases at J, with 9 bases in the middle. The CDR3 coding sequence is TGTGCCAGCAGCGCAGGAGGTGACTATGGCTACACCTTC. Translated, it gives CASSAGGDYGYTF.

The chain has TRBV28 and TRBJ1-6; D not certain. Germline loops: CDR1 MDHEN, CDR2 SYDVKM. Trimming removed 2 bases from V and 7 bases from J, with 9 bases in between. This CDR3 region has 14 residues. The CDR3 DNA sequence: TGTGCCAGCAGTTTACCCACACTCAATTCACCCCTCCACTTT. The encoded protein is CASSLPTLNSPLHF.

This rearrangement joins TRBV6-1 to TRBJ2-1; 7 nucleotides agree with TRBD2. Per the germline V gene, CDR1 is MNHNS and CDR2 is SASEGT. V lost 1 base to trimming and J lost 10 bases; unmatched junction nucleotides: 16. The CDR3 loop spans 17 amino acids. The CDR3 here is CASSEEGGWLAAVEQFF. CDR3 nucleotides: TGTGCCAGCAGTGAAGAGGGAGGGTGGCTAGCGGCCGTCGAGCAGTTCTTC.

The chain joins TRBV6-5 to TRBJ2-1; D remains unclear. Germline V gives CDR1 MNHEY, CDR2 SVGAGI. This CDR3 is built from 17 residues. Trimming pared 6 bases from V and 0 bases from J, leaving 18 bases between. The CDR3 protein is CASSPTPVFSSYNEQFF. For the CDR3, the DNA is TGTGCCAGCAGCCCCACCCCAGTTTTTAGCTCCTACAATGAGCAGTTCTTC.

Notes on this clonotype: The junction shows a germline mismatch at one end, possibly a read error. CDR3 DNA: TGTGCCAGCAGTCTAGCCCACTCTGGGGCCAACGTCCTGACTTTC. As protein: CASSLAHSGANVLTF. The V and J genes are TRBV12-3 or TRBV12-4 and TRBJ2-6; D might be TRBD2 (5 bases). The CDR3 contains 15 residues.

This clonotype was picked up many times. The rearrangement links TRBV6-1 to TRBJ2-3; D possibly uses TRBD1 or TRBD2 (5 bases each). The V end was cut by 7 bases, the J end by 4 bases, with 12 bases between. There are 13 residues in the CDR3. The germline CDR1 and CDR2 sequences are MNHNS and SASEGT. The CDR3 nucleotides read TGTGCCAGCATAACGGGACCCCCAGATACGCAGTATTTT. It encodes CASITGPPDTQYF.

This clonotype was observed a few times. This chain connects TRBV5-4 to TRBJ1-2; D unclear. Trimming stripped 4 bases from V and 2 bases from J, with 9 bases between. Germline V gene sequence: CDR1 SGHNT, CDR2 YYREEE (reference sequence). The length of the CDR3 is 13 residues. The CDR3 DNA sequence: TGTGCCAGCAGCCCTGACGGGAACTATGGCTACACCTTC. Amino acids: CASSPDGNYGYTF.

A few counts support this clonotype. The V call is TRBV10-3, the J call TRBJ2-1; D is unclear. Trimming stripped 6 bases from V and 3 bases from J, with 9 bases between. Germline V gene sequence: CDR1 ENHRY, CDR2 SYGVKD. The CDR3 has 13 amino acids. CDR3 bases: TGTGCCATCAGCCGGGTCCTCTACAATGAGCAGTTCTTC. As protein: CAISRVLYNEQFF.